The 32 T cell receptor beta chains below all came from one sample that was sequenced in a study of blood T cells in healthy people across ages. With a J-beta primer mix and a sample-barcoded 5' primer, a second PCR ran about 6 to 11 cycles. Using its own MiXCR run on the 5' RACE reads, TCRdb lists one record per CDR3 protein. The sample contains about 580,000 distinct CDR3 sequences, 40% to 55% of which appear only once. The sample was blood. The receptor set was obtained from an elderly man in good health.

The V call is TRBV2, the J call TRBJ1-4; D not certain. This CDR3 is built from 14 residues. The germline V and J ends were trimmed by 5 bases and 8 bases, with 15 bases remaining between them. The germline gives CDR1 SNHLY, CDR2 FYNNEI. DNA for the CDR3: TGTGCCAGCAGTCCCGACAAGGGATGGGAAAAACTGTTTTTT. Translating it yields CASSPDKGWEKLFF.

This clonotype was recorded a few times. This rearrangement joins TRBV6-2 or TRBV6-3 to TRBJ2-1, with D maybe TRBD1 (6 bases). V shed 2 bases and J shed 10 bases, with 18 bases lying between them. From germline, CDR1 is MNHEY and CDR2 SVGEGT. The length of the CDR3 is 15 residues. The DNA of the CDR3 is TGTGCCAGCAGTTACGGGGTAATAGGCCAGGGGGAGCAGTTCTTC. Encoded protein: CASSYGVIGQGEQFF.

This clonotype appeared many times. The J gene is TRBJ2-6, the V gene TRBV10-2, with D uncertain. This CDR3 spans 15 amino acids. The V gene lost 3 bases and the J gene lost 0 bases, with 6 bases spanning the gap. The germline V gene has CDR1 WSHSY and CDR2 SAAADI. The CDR3 DNA sequence: TGCGCCAGCAGTGAATACGCCTCTGGGGCCAACGTCCTGACTTTC. This gives the protein CASSEYASGANVLTF.

A single count supports this clonotype. The chain recombines TRBV4-2 with TRBJ2-1, with TRBD2 matching over 9 bases. After removal of 1 base from V and 7 bases from J, the junction contained 11 bases not matched to a gene. Germline CDR1 and CDR2: LGHNA and YNFKEQ. This CDR3 is 17 amino acids long. The CDR3 protein is CASSQAERAGGWNEQFF. The CDR3 DNA reads as TGTGCCAGCAGCCAAGCCGAGAGAGCGGGAGGCTGGAATGAGCAGTTCTTC.

The gene calls are TRBV6-2 or TRBV6-3 and TRBJ2-3; TRBD1 aligns across 9 bases. CDR3 length equals 15 residues. The trim removed 6 bases at V and 6 bases at J, leaving 10 bases unmatched. Germline values: CDR1 MNHEY, CDR2 SVGEGT. The CDR3 here is CASRTPGQGSDTQYF. For the CDR3, the DNA is TGTGCCAGCAGGACTCCGGGACAGGGTAGCGATACGCAGTATTTT.

The rearrangement uses TRBV20-1 and TRBJ2-1; TRBD2 is a possible D gene (6 bases). From germline, CDR1 is DFQATT and CDR2 SNEGSKA (reference sequence). The CDR3 spans 15 residues. V lost 5 bases to trimming and J lost 5 bases, with 19 bases between them. CDR3: CSAVGGAGHNNEQFF. The DNA of the CDR3 is TGCAGTGCTGTGGGGGGAGCGGGCCATAACAATGAGCAGTTCTTC.

This clonotype appeared many times. Written as DNA, the CDR3 is TGTGCCAGCAGTCGAACATACCTCGACAGGGCTTATGGCTACACCTTC. Translated: CASSRTYLDRAYGYTF. The chain has TRBV6-5 and TRBJ1-2, with 7 bases aligning to TRBD1. The CDR3 is 16 residues long. Germline CDR1 is MNHEY and CDR2 is SVGAGI. Trimming at V came to 5 bases and at J to 5 bases, leaving 14 bases not matched to a gene.

The table lists this clonotype with many counts. The gene calls are TRBV6-6 and TRBJ2-3; weak D call: TRBD2 (5 bases). Germline V CDR1 and CDR2: MNHNY, SVGAGI (reference sequence). CDR3 length: 16 amino acids. V was shortened by 1 base and J by 4 bases, with 15 bases between the two germline ends. In DNA, the CDR3 is TGTGCCAGCAGTTACTACAGCGGACCATCGCCAGATACGCAGTATTTT. It yields the protein CASSYYSGPSPDTQYF.

This sequence joins TRBV20-1 and TRBJ2-7; TRBD1 matches at 8 bases. CDR1 is DFQATT, CDR2 SNEGSKA, per germline (reference sequence). The CDR3 is 14 amino acids. V shed 0 bases and J 3 bases; nucleotides not matched to a gene: 4. CDR3: CSARDQGANYEQYF. DNA of the CDR3: TGCAGTGCTAGAGATCAGGGGGCCAACTACGAGCAGTACTTC.

This sequence joins TRBV18 and TRBJ1-1; the D is unclear. The V and J ends lost 2 bases and 11 bases respectively, with 15 bases between them. Germline V lookup: CDR1 KGHSH, CDR2 LQKENI. This CDR3 spans 13 amino acids. The CDR3 DNA sequence: TGTGCCAGCTCACCAGTAGAGACTAGAAGGGCTTTCTTT. It codes for CASSPVETRRAFF.

This clonotype has more than one count but fewer than ten. The chain combines TRBV4-2 with TRBJ2-5, with 10 nucleotides matching TRBD1. The DNA matches TRBJ2-7 better at its end, which makes the J call doubtful. Germline CDR1 reads LGHNA; CDR2 reads YNFKEQ. CDR3 length equals 15 residues. The CDR3 is CASSIGGTGVYEQYF. CDR3 bases: TGTGCCAGCTCCATAGGGGGGACAGGGGTGTACGAGCAGTACTTC.

V usage is TRBV6-6 and J usage is TRBJ1-1, with D perhaps TRBD1 (6 bases). The CDR3 runs to 15 residues. CDR1 and CDR2 (germline): MNHNY, SVGAGI (reference sequence). V was trimmed by 6 bases and J by 5 bases, leaving 19 bases between them. CDR3 sequence reads: CASRPRGGAGTEAFF. The DNA for the CDR3 is TGTGCCAGCAGACCGCGGGGGGGCGCGGGGACTGAAGCTTTCTTT.

This chain joins TRBV7-2 and TRBJ2-7; 14 bases align to TRBD2. This CDR3 has 14 amino acids. Trimming at V came to 10 bases and at J to 4 bases, leaving 6 bases not matched to a gene. The V gene's germline CDR1 is SGHTA and CDR2 FQGNSA. The CDR3 sequence: CATGGLAGAYEQYF. The CDR3 DNA reads TGTGCCACGGGGGGACTAGCGGGAGCGTACGAGCAGTACTTC.

This chain links TRBV4-1 with TRBJ1-2, with D hard to call. The CDR3 has 11 amino acids. Deletions cut 0 bases from V and 8 bases from J, with 4 bases between. Germline lookup yields CDR1 MGHRA and CDR2 YSYEKL. The CDR3 sequence is CASSQDGGYTF. The CDR3 region has the DNA TGCGCCAGCAGCCAAGATGGCGGCTACACCTTC.

The chain carries TRBV28 and TRBJ1-5; D call uncertain. The CDR3 runs 15 residues. V lost 2 bases to trimming and J lost 5 bases, with 13 bases between them. CDR1 MDHEN and CDR2 SYDVKM come from the germline V gene. The CDR3, as DNA: TGTGCCAGCAGTTTAACGGCACTTCAGTATCAGCCCCAGCATTTT. This encodes CASSLTALQYQPQHF. Full variable domain (missing parts from reference TRBV28 and TRBJ1-5): DVKVTQSSRYLVKRTGEKVFLECVQDMDHENMFWYRQDPGLGLRLIYFSYDVKMKEKGDIPEGYSVSREKKERFSLILESASTNQTSMYLCASSLTALQYQPQHFGDGTRLSIL.

This clonotype was observed a few times. This chain uses TRBV7-9 with TRBJ2-3; 9 bases align to TRBD1. This CDR3 comprises 15 residues. The germline V gene encodes CDR1 SEHNR and CDR2 FQNEAQ (reference sequence). V gave up 4 bases and J gave up 3 bases; unmatched junction bases: 5. The CDR3 protein is CASSSEGQGTDTQYF. The CDR3 DNA is TGTGCCAGCAGCTCCGAGGGACAGGGAACAGATACGCAGTATTTT.

This clonotype has ten or more counts. CDR3 loop: CASGPSGGEVYEQYF. CDR3 DNA: TGTGCCAGCGGCCCTAGCGGGGGGGAGGTCTACGAGCAGTACTTC. The rearrangement joins TRBV6-5 to TRBJ2-7, with TRBD2 identical over 12 bases. The length of the CDR3 is 15 residues. Germline CDR1 and CDR2: MNHEY and SVGAGI. Trimming at V came to 8 bases and at J to 3 bases, leaving 8 bases not matched to a gene.

The chain recombines TRBV13 with TRBJ1-2; D remains unclear. This CDR3 is 15 amino acids long. Looked up from germline, CDR1 is PRHDT and CDR2 is FYEKMQ (reference sequence). Trimming shortened V by 3 bases and J by 3 bases, and 14 bases separated the two germline ends. The CDR3 reads CASSFPIPSYYGYTF. The DNA of the CDR3 is TGTGCCAGCAGCTTTCCCATCCCCAGTTACTATGGCTACACCTTC.

This chain uses TRBV29-1 with TRBJ1-1, with D unresolved. CDR1 is SQVTM, CDR2 ANQGSEA, per germline. V was shortened by 4 bases and J by 0 bases, with 9 bases between the two germline ends. This CDR3 has 13 amino acids. The chain's CDR3 is CSVAMGMNTEAFF. CDR3 in DNA: TGCAGCGTTGCCATGGGGATGAACACTGAAGCTTTCTTT.

The rearrangement uses TRBV7-2 and TRBJ1-1, with unresolved D. Germline CDR1 reads SGHTA; CDR2 reads FQGNSA. The germline V and J ends were trimmed by 1 base and 10 bases, with 13 bases remaining between them. The CDR3 consists of 13 residues. CDR3 residues: CASSLVGQYGAFF. The CDR3 DNA reads as TGTGCCAGCAGCTTAGTTGGGCAGTACGGAGCTTTCTTT.

This chain connects TRBV11-2 to TRBJ2-1; a possible D gene is TRBD2 (6 bases). CDR1 and CDR2 (germline): SGHAT, FQNNGV. The CDR3 runs to 16 residues. The V and J ends lost 5 bases and 7 bases respectively, with 21 bases between them. CDR3 sequence: CASSVGGIIRSNEQFF. The CDR3 DNA reads as TGTGCCAGCAGCGTCGGGGGAATAATCCGATCAAATGAGCAGTTCTTC.

V is TRBV5-1 and J is TRBJ1-2, with no clear D. Trimming took 4 bases from V and 4 from J, leaving 8 bases between them. The CDR3 is 12 residues long. CDR1 SGHRS and CDR2 YFSETQ come from the germline V gene. The CDR3 here is CASSPDLYGYTF. In nucleotides, the CDR3 is TGCGCCAGCAGCCCGGACCTCTATGGCTACACCTTC.

The chain joins TRBV18 to TRBJ2-6; D remains unclear. This CDR3 contains 16 residues. Between the trimmed V and J ends, which lost 3 bases and 0 bases, there was a span of 9 bases. Germline V gene lookup returns CDR1 KGHSH and CDR2 LQKENI. CDR3: CASSPSPSSGANVLTF. The CDR3 DNA reads as TGTGCCAGCTCACCTAGTCCGAGCTCTGGGGCCAACGTCCTGACTTTC.

V usage is TRBV27 and J usage is TRBJ2-2; 7 bases fit TRBD1. This CDR3 is built from 15 residues. V dropped 7 bases and J dropped 0; count of bases not matched to a gene: 5. CDR1 and CDR2 from the germline V gene are MNHEY and SMNVEV (reference sequence). In DNA, the CDR3 is TGTGCCAGCAATCGACAGGGTGCGAACACCGGGGAGCTGTTTTTT. Its protein product is CASNRQGANTGELFF.

The rearrangement joins TRBV20-1 to TRBJ1-2, with 7 bases lining up with TRBD1. The CDR3 consists of 12 residues. Germline CDR1 is DFQATT and CDR2 is SNEGSKA (reference sequence). J lost 7 bases, V lost 1 base, and 3 bases had no gene match. CDR3: CSARVQGSGYTF. The DNA of the CDR3 is TGCAGTGCTAGAGTACAGGGGTCTGGCTACACCTTC.

This clonotype has ten or more counts. For the CDR3, the DNA is TGTGCCAGCAGTTACTGGGCAGGGGTTCAAGAGACCCAGTACTTC. Its protein product is CASSYWAGVQETQYF. The chain has TRBV6-6 and TRBJ2-5; D may be TRBD1 (6 bases). The CDR3 loop spans 15 amino acids. Germline V gene sequence: CDR1 MNHNY, CDR2 SVGAGI (reference sequence). V shed 1 base and J shed 2 bases, with 11 bases lying between them.

Here the CDR3 DNA reads TGTGCCAGCAGCTTCCAGACAGGAGGGTCACCCCTCCACTTT. It encodes CASSFQTGGSPLHF. This chain links TRBV5-8 with TRBJ1-6; tentatively, D is TRBD1 (6 bases). CDR1 and CDR2 (germline): SGHTS, YDEGEE. The CDR3 has 14 amino acids. Trimming cost V 2 bases and J 10 bases, with 13 bases left between them.

This clonotype has a count of ten or more. The gene calls are TRBV6-6 and TRBJ1-1; 10 bases are shared with TRBD1. Germline assignment: CDR1 MNHNY and CDR2 SVGAGI (reference sequence). This CDR3 contains 15 residues. The V and J ends lost 9 bases and 4 bases, in that order; junction bases with no gene match: 11. CDR3 amino acids: CASKPPGQGTTEAFF. In nucleotides, the CDR3 is TGTGCCAGTAAGCCGCCGGGACAGGGGACCACTGAAGCTTTCTTT.

V usage is TRBV28 and J usage is TRBJ2-7; 13 bases are a match to TRBD2. The J call may not be correct, given that the DNA end is closer to TRBJ2-5. Germline V gives CDR1 MDHEN, CDR2 SYDVKM. The CDR3 length is 15 residues. The CDR3 DNA sequence: TGTGCCAGCAAGACAGGACTAGCGGGAGAGAAGACCCAGTACTTC. This encodes CASKTGLAGEKTQYF.

This clonotype was observed a handful of times. The V gene is TRBV5-6, the J gene TRBJ2-3; D is possibly TRBD2 (6 bases). The CDR3 sequence is 12 residues long. Between the trimmed V and J ends, which lost 4 bases and 10 bases, there was a span of 13 bases. Germline lookup yields CDR1 SGHDT and CDR2 YYEEEE. CDR3 protein: CASSVVRDSQYF. CDR3 DNA: TGTGCCAGCAGCGTGGTCCGGGACTCGCAGTATTTT.

V and J are TRBV4-3 and TRBJ2-1; D might be TRBD1 or TRBD2, each matching 5 bases. Looked up from germline, CDR1 is LGHNA and CDR2 is YSLEER. The CDR3 totals 14 residues. The V end lost 3 bases, the J end lost 8 bases, and 14 bases lay between the germline ends. The CDR3 coding sequence is TGCGCCAGCAGCCACCGGGGCGGGCCCTATGAGCAGTTCTTC. This codes for CASSHRGGPYEQFF.

V usage is TRBV7-3 and J usage is TRBJ1-5; possibly TRBD1 for D (5 bases). This CDR3 contains 11 residues. In germline, CDR1 is SGHTA, CDR2 FQGTGA. Trimming pared 11 bases from V and 4 bases from J, leaving 9 bases between. The chain's CDR3 is CAVEGNQPQHF. The CDR3 region has the DNA TGTGCCGTGGAGGGGAATCAGCCCCAGCATTTT.